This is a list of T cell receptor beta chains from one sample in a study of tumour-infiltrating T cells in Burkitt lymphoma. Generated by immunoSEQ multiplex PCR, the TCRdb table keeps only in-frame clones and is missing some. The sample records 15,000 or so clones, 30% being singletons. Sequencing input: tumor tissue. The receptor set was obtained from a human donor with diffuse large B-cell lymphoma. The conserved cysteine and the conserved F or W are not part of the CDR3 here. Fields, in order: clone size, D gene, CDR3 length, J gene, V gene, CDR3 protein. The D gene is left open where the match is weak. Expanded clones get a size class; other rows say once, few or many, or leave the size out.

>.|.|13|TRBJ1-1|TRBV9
ASSPEGVYDTEAF
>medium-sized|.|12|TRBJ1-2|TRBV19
ASSISQKNYGYT
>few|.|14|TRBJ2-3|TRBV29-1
SVNTGFAGVADTQY
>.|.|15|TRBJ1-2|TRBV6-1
ASSEMIRSYVVFGYT
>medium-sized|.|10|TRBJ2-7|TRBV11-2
ASSHTGDEQY
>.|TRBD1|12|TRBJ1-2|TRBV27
ASGRDREGGGYT
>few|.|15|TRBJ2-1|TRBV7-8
ASSLRDRYSSYNEQF
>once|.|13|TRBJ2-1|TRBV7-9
ASSLARSDGNEQF
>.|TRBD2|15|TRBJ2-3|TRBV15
ATSRGGIAGGFDTQY
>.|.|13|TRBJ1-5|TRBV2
ASTPDHYSNQPQH
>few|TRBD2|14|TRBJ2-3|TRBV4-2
ASSLGLAGRVDTQY
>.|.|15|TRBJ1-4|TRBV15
ATSRNGGVRTNEKLF
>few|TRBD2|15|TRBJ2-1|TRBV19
ASSTGAGGPFYNEQF
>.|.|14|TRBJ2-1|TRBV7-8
ASSLASSQANNEQF
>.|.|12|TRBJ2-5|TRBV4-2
ASSQVESQETQY
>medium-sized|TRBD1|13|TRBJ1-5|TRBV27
ASSPTGGPNQPQH
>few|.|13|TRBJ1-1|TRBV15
ATSRAVLMNTEAF
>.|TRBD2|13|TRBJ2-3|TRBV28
ASSLSGLATDTQY
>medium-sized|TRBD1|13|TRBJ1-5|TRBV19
ASSQLDRVDQPQH
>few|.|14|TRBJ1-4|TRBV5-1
ASSLGFGAANEKLF
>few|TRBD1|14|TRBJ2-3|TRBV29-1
SALEWWTGGEDTQY
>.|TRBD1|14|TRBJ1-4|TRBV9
ASSINQGEDNEKLF
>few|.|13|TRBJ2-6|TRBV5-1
ASSSANSGANVLT
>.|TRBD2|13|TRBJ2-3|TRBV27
ASSLSLAGADTQY
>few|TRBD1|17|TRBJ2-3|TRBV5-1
ASSAGTGRLAPGTDTQY
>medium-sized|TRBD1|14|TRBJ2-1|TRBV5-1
ASSLGGQISYNEQF
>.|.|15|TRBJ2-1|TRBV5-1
ASSLVGQSSSYNEQF